The TCR beta chain described here comes from a study of blood T cell repertoires in COVID-19. Study details: The origin of the acute and convalescent COVID-19 samples was the United States, Italy and Spain.

The CDR3 is 14 amino acids. In germline, CDR1 is LGHDT, CDR2 YNNKEL (reference sequence). The V end lost 1 base, the J end lost 7 bases, and 12 bases lay between the germline ends. Original analysis: Amplification of reference gene primers provided the estimated nucleated cell counts. Libraries were prepared by immunoSEQ multiplex PCR; TCRdb keeps only in-frame clonotypes and omits some of them. That table furnishes V, J and clone size, whereas the DNA furnished D and trimming. Among around 60,000 clones listed, around 70% were seen once. The sequencing sample was made of peripheral blood. The rearrangement links TRBV3-1 (or the pseudogene TRBV3-2) to TRBJ2-3; D might be TRBD2 (6 bases). The receptor comes from a woman in her 70s with COVID-19, enrolled during active disease. CDR3 residues: CASSQVGAGHTQYF. In DNA, the CDR3 is TGTGCCAGCAGCCAAGTCGGGGCGGGGCATACGCAGTATTTT.